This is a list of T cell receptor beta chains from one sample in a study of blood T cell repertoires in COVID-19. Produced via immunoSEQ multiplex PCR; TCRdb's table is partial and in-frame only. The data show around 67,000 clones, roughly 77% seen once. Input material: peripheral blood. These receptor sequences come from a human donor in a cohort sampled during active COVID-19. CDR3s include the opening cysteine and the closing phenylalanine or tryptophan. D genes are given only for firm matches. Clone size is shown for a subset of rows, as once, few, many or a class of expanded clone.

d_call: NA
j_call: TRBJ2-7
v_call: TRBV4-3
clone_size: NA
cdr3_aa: CASSQDRQGGYEQYF
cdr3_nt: TGCGCCAGCAGCCAAGATCGCCAGGGGGGCTACGAGCAGTACTTC

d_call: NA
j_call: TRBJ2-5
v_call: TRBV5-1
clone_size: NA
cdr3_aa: CASSLYGEETQYF
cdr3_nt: TGCGCCAGCAGCTTGTACGGAGAAGAGACCCAGTACTTC

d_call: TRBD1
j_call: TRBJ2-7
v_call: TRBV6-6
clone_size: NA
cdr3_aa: CASRLGQLYEQYF
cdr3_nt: TGTGCCAGCCGGCTGGGACAGCTCTACGAGCAGTACTTC

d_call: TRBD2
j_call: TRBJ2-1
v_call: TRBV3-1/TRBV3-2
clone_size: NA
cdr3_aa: CASSQEFGGYNEQFF
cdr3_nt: TGTGCCAGCAGCCAAGAGTTCGGGGGGTACAATGAGCAGTTCTTC

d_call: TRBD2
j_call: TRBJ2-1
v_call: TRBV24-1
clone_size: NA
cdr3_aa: CATSPQLAEHNEQFF
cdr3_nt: TGTGCCACCAGTCCCCAACTAGCGGAGCACAATGAGCAGTTCTTC

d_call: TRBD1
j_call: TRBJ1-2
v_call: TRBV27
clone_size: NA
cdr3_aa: CASSSPGTGNYGYTF
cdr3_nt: TGTGCCAGCAGTTCCCCCGGGACAGGGAACTATGGCTACACCTTC

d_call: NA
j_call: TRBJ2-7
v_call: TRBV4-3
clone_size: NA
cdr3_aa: CASSQEGSTYYEQYF
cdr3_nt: TGCGCCAGCAGCCAAGAGGGCAGCACTTACTACGAGCAGTACTTC

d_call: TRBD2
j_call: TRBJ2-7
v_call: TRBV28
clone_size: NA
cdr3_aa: CASSLRLAGDEQYF
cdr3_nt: TGTGCCAGCAGTTTACGACTAGCGGGAGACGAGCAGTACTTC

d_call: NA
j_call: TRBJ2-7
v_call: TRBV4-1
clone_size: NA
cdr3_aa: CASSPTFSYEQYF
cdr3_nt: TGCGCCAGCAGCCCGACTTTCTCCTACGAGCAGTACTTC

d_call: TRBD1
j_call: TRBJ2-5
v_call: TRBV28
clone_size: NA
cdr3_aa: CASSAHDRAETQYF
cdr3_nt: TGTGCCAGCAGTGCCCACGACAGGGCCGAGACCCAGTACTTC

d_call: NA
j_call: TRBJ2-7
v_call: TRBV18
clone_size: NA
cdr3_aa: CASSLEYYEQYF
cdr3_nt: TGTGCCAGCTCACTGGAGTACTACGAGCAGTACTTC

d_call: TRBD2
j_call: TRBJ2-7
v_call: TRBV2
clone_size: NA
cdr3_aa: CASSARGGPYEQYF
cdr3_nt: TGTGCCAGCAGTGCGCGCGGGGGGCCCTACGAGCAGTACTTC

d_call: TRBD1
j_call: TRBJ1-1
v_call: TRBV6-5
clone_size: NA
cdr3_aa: CASSYSRQGNAEAFF
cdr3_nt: TGTGCCAGCAGTTACTCCCGACAGGGGAATGCTGAAGCTTTCTTT

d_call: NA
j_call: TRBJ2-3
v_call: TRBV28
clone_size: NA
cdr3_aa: CASSFWQVGTDTQYF
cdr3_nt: TGTGCCAGCAGTTTTTGGCAGGTGGGCACAGATACGCAGTATTTT

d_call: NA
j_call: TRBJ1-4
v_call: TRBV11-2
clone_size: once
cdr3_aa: CASSGVENEKLFF
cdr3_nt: TGTGCCAGCTCAGGGGTAGAGAATGAAAAACTGTTTTTT

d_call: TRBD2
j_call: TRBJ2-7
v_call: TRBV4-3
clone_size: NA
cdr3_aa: CASSQGLAGEDYEQYF
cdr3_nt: TGCGCCAGCAGCCAAGGACTAGCGGGAGAGGATTACGAGCAGTACTTC

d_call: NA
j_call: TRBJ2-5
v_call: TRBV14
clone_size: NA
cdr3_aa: CASSRGGSETQYF
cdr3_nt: TGTGCCAGCAGCCGTGGGGGCTCAGAGACCCAGTACTTC

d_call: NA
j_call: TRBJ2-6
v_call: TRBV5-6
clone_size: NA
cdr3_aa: CASSFQVVSGANVLTF
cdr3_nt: TGTGCCAGCAGCTTTCAAGTAGTCTCTGGGGCCAACGTCCTGACTTTC

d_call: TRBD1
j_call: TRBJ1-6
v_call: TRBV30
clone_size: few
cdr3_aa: CAWSIGTAYNSPLHF
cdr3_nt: TGTGCCTGGAGCATCGGGACAGCCTATAATTCACCCCTCCACTTT

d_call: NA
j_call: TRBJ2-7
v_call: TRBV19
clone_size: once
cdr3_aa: CASSPSVSYEQYF
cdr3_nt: TGTGCCAGTAGCCCCTCCGTCTCCTACGAGCAGTACTTC

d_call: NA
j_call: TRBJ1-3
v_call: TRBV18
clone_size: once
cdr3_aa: CASSPDSGAGNTIYF
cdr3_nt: TGTGCCAGCTCACCGGACAGTGGAGCAGGAAACACCATATATTTT

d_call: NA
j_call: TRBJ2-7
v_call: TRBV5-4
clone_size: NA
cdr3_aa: CASSLVGHTDEQYF
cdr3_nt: TGTGCCAGCAGCTTGGTGGGGCACACGGACGAGCAGTACTTC

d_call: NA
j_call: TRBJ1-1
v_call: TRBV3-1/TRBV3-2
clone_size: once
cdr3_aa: CASSQDWRLRDGLTEAFF
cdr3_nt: TGTGCCAGCAGCCAAGATTGGCGGTTGAGAGACGGACTCACTGAAGCTTTCTTT

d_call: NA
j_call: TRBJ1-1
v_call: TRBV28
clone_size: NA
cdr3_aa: CASSFTRNTEAFF
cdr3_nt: TGTGCCAGCAGCTTTACAAGGAACACTGAAGCTTTCTTT

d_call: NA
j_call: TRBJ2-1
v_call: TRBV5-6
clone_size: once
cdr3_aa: CASSRRGSSYNEQFF
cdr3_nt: TGTGCCAGCAGCCGTCGGGGAAGCTCCTACAATGAGCAGTTCTTC

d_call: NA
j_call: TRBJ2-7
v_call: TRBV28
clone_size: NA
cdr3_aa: CASSPIGSTYEQYF
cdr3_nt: TGTGCCAGCAGCCCAATCGGGTCAACCTACGAGCAGTACTTC

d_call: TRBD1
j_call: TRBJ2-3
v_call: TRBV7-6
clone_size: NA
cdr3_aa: CASSLGTGDDTQYF
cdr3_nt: TGTGCCAGCAGCTTGGGGACAGGGGACGATACGCAGTATTTT

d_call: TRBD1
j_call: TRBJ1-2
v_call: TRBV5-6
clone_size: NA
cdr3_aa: CATSRDRDYGYTF
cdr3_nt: TGTGCCACCTCAAGGGACAGGGACTATGGCTACACCTTC

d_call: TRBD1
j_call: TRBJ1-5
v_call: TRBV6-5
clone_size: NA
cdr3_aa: CASSPTRGREQPQHF
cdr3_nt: TGTGCCAGCAGTCCAACCAGGGGGCGCGAACAGCCCCAGCATTTT

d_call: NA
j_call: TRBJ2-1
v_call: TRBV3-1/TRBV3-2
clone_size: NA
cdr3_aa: CASSLGGSSYNEQFF
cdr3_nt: TGTGCCAGCAGCCTAGGCGGGTCCTCCTACAATGAGCAGTTCTTC

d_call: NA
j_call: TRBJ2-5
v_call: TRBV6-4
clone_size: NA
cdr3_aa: CANGTAGGETQYF
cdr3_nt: TGTGCCAACGGGACGGCCGGGGGAGAGACCCAGTACTTC

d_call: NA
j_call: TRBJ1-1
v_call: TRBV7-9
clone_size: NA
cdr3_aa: CASSEEQGNTEAFF
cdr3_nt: TGTGCCAGCAGCGAAGAGCAGGGGAACACTGAAGCTTTCTTT

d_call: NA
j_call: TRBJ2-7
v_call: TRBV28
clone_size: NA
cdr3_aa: CASSLWPLPWGPSGGGEQYF
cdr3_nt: TGTGCCAGCAGTTTGTGGCCCCTGCCATGGGGGCCCAGTGGGGGTGGAGAGCAGTACTTC

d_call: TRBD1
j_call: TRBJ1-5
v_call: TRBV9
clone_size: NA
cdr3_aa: CASGKGQSNQPQHF
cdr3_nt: TGTGCCAGCGGCAAGGGACAGAGCAATCAGCCCCAGCATTTT

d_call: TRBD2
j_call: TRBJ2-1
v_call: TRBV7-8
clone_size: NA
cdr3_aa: CASSLEASGRATYEQFF
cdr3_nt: TGTGCCAGCAGCTTAGAGGCTAGCGGGAGGGCCACGTATGAGCAGTTCTTC

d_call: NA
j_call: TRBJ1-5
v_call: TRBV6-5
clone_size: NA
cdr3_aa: CASSKGHRNQPQHF
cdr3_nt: TGTGCCAGCAGTAAGGGACACCGCAATCAGCCCCAGCATTTT

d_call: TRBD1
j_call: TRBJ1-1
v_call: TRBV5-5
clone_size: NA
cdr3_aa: CASRRDRANTEAFF
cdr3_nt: TGTGCCAGCAGGCGGGACAGGGCGAACACTGAAGCTTTCTTT

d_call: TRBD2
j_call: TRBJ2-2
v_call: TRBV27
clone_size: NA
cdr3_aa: CASKDGGLAGVGELFF
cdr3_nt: TGTGCCAGTAAAGATGGAGGACTAGCGGGAGTTGGGGAGCTGTTTTTT

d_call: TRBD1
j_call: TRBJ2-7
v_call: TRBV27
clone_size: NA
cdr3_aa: CASSRGQGPSYEQYF
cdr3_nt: TGTGCCAGCAGCCGCGGACAGGGCCCCTCCTACGAGCAGTACTTC

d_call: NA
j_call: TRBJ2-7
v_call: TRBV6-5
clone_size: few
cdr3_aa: CASSTRTRASYEQYF
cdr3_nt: TGTGCCAGCAGTACGAGGACACGAGCCTCCTACGAGCAGTACTTC

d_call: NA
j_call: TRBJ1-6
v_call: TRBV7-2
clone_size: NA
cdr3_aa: CASSFSGGLGSPLHF
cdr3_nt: TGTGCCAGCAGCTTTAGTGGGGGGTTAGGCTCACCCCTCCACTTT

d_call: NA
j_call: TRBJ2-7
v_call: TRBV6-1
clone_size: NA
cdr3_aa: CASSEGIRGTYEQYF
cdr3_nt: TGTGCCAGCAGTGAAGGGATCAGGGGCACCTACGAGCAGTACTTC

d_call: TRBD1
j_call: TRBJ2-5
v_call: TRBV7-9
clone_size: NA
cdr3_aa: CASSQSVGQGETQYF
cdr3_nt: TGTGCCAGCAGCCAATCGGTGGGACAGGGGGAGACCCAGTACTTC

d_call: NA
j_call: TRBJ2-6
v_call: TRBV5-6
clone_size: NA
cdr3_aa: CASSMTVDSGANVLTF
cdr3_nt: TGTGCCAGCAGCATGACAGTGGACTCTGGGGCCAACGTCCTGACTTTC

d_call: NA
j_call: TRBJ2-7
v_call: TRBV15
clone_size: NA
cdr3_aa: CATSSGHSYEQYF
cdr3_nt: TGTGCCACCAGCAGCGGACACTCCTACGAGCAGTACTTC

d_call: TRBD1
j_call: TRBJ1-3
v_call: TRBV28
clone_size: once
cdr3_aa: CASDRGFGNTIYF
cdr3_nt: TGTGCCAGCGACAGGGGCTTTGGAAACACCATATATTTT

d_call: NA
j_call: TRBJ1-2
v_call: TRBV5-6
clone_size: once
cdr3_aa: CASSLPARSGYTF
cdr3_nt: TGTGCCAGCAGCTTGCCGGCCCGGAGTGGCTACACCTTC

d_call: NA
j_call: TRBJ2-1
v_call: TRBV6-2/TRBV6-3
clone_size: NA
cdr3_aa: CASSGPGFRSYNEQFF
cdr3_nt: TGTGCCAGCAGTGGTCCGGGGTTTCGCTCCTACAATGAGCAGTTCTTC

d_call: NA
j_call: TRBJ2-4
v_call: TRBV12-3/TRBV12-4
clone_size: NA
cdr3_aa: CASSLRGRDIQYF
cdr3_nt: TGTGCCAGCAGTTTAAGGGGTCGCGACATTCAGTACTTC

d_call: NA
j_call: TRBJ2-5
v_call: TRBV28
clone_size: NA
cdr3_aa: CASSRSLRETQYF
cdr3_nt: TGTGCCAGCAGTAGATCCCTTAGAGAGACCCAGTACTTC

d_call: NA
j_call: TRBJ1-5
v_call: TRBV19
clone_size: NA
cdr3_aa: CASSEPVYSNQPQHF
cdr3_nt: TGTGCCAGTAGTGAGCCGGTTTATAGCAATCAGCCCCAGCATTTT

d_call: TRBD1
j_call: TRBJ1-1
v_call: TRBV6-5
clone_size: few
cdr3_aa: CASSFTLTGGRTEAFF
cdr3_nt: TGTGCCAGCAGTTTCACACTGACAGGGGGTCGGACTGAAGCTTTCTTT

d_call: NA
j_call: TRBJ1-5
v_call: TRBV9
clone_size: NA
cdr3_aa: CASSVDPSSNQPQHF
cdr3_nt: TGTGCCAGCAGCGTAGATCCTTCCAGCAATCAGCCCCAGCATTTT

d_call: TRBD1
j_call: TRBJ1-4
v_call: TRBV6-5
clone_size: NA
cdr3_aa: CASRPGTGVGKLFF
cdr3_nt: TGTGCCAGCAGGCCCGGGACAGGGGTCGGAAAACTGTTTTTT

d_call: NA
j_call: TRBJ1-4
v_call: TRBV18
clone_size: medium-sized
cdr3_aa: CASSRGIATNEKLFF
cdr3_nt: TGTGCCAGCAGCCGGGGTATTGCAACTAATGAAAAACTGTTTTTT

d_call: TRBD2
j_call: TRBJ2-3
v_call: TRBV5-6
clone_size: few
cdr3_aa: CASTWGGPDTQYF
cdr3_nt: TGTGCCAGCACCTGGGGGGGACCAGATACGCAGTATTTT

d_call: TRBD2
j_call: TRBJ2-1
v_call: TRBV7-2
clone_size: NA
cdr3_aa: CASSSPGLAGGDEQFF
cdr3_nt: TGTGCCAGCAGCTCTCCGGGACTAGCGGGAGGGGATGAGCAGTTCTTC